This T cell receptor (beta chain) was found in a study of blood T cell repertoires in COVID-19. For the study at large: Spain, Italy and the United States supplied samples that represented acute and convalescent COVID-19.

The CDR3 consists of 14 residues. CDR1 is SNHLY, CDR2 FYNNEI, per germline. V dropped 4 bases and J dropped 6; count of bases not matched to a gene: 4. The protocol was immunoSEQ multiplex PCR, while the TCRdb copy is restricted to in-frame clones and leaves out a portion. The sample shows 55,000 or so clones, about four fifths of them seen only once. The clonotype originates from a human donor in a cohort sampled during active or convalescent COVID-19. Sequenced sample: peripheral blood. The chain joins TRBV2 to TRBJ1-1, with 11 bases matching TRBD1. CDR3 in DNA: TGTGCCAGCAGTGGGACAGGGGGCCTCGCTGAAGCTTTCTTT. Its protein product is CASSGTGGLAEAFF.